The rows below give T cell receptor beta chains drawn from one sample of a study of T-cell memory formation after mild COVID-19. One entry per CDR3 protein, called by TCRdb with MiXCR from the 5' RACE reads. The sample holds 270,000 or so distinct CDR3 sequences, 16% seen once. Source material: PBMCs or a T cell subset sorted from them (not recorded which). These receptors were obtained from a man aged 18-30 years who had mild COVID-19 (a few samples of this study predate the infection). Cell type and time point are not known. CDR3s include the opening cysteine and the closing phenylalanine or tryptophan. The order of the fields is clone size, V gene, J gene, D gene, CDR3 protein, CDR3 DNA. The D gene is left open where the match is weak. Only some rows state a clone size, as once, few, many or a class for expanded clones.

few	TRBV7-2	TRBJ2-4	TRBD1	CASSPRVQGYLAKNIQYF	TGTGCCAGCAGCCCTAGAGTACAGGGGTATCTCGCCAAAAACATTCAGTACTTC
few	TRBV6-5	TRBJ2-2	-	CASRSANTGELFF	TGTGCCAGCAGAAGCGCGAACACCGGGGAGCTGTTTTTT
few	TRBV6-2/TRBV6-3	TRBJ2-2	TRBD2	CASRKLAGGLELFF	TGTGCCAGCAGAAAATTAGCGGGGGGGCTGGAGCTGTTTTTT
few	TRBV10-3	TRBJ1-1	TRBD1	CAISGRQGGEAFF	TGTGCCATCAGTGGGAGACAGGGAGGCGAAGCTTTCTTT
-	TRBV3-1	TRBJ2-3	TRBD2	CASSQDLASGAYTQYF	TGTGCCAGCAGCCAAGACCTCGCTAGCGGGGCATATACGCAGTATTTT
few	TRBV5-1	TRBJ2-3	TRBD1	CASRPTGEDTDTQYF	TGCGCCAGCAGACCGACAGGGGAAGACACAGATACGCAGTATTTT
-	TRBV7-2	TRBJ2-2	TRBD2	CASSLGGGGTNTGELFF	TGTGCCAGCAGCTTAGGTGGCGGGGGGACGAACACCGGGGAGCTGTTTTTT
few	TRBV4-3	TRBJ2-5	TRBD2	CASSQVRGGETQYF	TGCGCCAGCAGCCAAGTCCGGGGGGGAGAGACCCAGTACTTC
few	TRBV5-1	TRBJ2-7	-	CASSEAYEQYF	TGCGCCAGCAGCGAGGCATACGAGCAGTACTTC
-	TRBV7-3	TRBJ2-5	-	CASSLNGMGQETQYF	TGTGCCAGCAGCTTAAACGGGATGGGGCAAGAGACCCAGTACTTC
-	TRBV18	TRBJ1-4	TRBD1	CASSRNRGSTNEKLFF	TGTGCCAGCTCACGTAACAGGGGATCAACTAATGAAAAACTGTTTTTT
few	TRBV4-3	TRBJ2-5	TRBD2	CASSQEFAGGPETQYF	TGCGCCAGCAGCCAAGAGTTCGCGGGGGGGCCAGAGACCCAGTACTTC
few	TRBV10-2	TRBJ2-7	TRBD1	CASSEDRVVYEQYF	TGCGCCAGCAGTGAAGACAGGGTGGTCTACGAGCAGTACTTC
-	TRBV18	TRBJ2-3	-	CASSQQVPSTDTQYF	TGTGCCAGCTCACAACAGGTCCCAAGCACAGATACGCAGTATTTT
few	TRBV7-2	TRBJ1-6	-	CASSLDRPANSPLHF	TGTGCCAGCAGCTTAGACAGGCCGGCGAATTCACCCCTCCACTTT
-	TRBV11-2	TRBJ2-7	-	CASSLNWEQYF	TGTGCCAGCAGCCTTAATTGGGAGCAGTACTTC
few	TRBV7-2	TRBJ2-3	-	CASSKAYTDTQYF	TGTGCCAGCAGTAAGGCGTACACAGATACGCAGTATTTT
few	TRBV6-5	TRBJ1-2	TRBD1	CASISRPGTDLGGYTF	TGTGCCAGCATCTCCCGGCCTGGGACAGATCTAGGCGGCTACACCTTC
few	TRBV16	TRBJ2-1	-	CASSQWSSYNEQFF	TGTGCCAGCAGCCAATGGAGCAGTTACAATGAGCAGTTCTTC
-	TRBV19	TRBJ2-7	-	CASSRQPTYEQYF	TGTGCCAGTAGTAGACAGCCTACCTACGAGCAGTACTTC
few	TRBV7-9	TRBJ1-1	-	CASSPLGVTSTPKGTGPNEAFF	TGTGCCAGCAGCCCCCTGGGGGTCACCTCTACCCCGAAAGGCACGGGACCGAATGAAGCTTTCTTT
-	TRBV4-1	TRBJ2-3	-	CASSLSGLTDTQYF	TGCGCCAGCAGCCTCAGCGGGCTCACAGATACGCAGTATTTT
-	TRBV7-6	TRBJ2-1	TRBD2	CASSWTSGGNEQFF	TGTGCCAGCAGCTGGACTAGCGGGGGCAATGAGCAGTTCTTC
-	TRBV7-9	TRBJ1-5	TRBD1	CASSLRDRGVPSNQPQHF	TGTGCCAGCAGCCTGAGGGACAGGGGAGTCCCTAGCAATCAGCCCCAGCATTTT
few	TRBV7-2	TRBJ1-1	TRBD1	CASSLKGAHTEAFF	TGTGCCAGCAGCTTAAAGGGGGCTCACACTGAAGCTTTCTTT
-	TRBV12-3/TRBV12-4	TRBJ2-7	TRBD1	CANSINRDRVGYEQYF	TGTGCCAACAGCATAAACCGGGACAGGGTAGGCTACGAGCAGTACTTC
-	TRBV9	TRBJ2-1	-	CASSVEGTGHNEQFF	TGTGCCAGCAGCGTAGAAGGGACCGGACACAATGAGCAGTTCTTC
few	TRBV6-2/TRBV6-3	TRBJ2-1	-	CASRFTGSNEQFF	TGTGCCAGCAGGTTTACAGGGAGCAATGAGCAGTTCTTC
few	TRBV5-1	TRBJ1-2	TRBD1	CASSLRQGDGYTF	TGCGCCAGCAGCCTTCGACAGGGGGATGGCTACACCTTC
-	TRBV12-3/TRBV12-4	TRBJ1-3	-	CASVSPGNTIYF	TGTGCCAGCGTATCCCCTGGAAACACCATATATTTT
few	TRBV4-1	TRBJ1-2	-	CASSQEHGGGGPIIGYTF	TGCGCCAGCAGCCAAGAACACGGCGGAGGGGGTCCTATTATCGGCTACACCTTC
-	TRBV6-2/TRBV6-3	TRBJ2-3	-	CASSYGDGEPSTDTQYF	TGTGCCAGCAGTTACGGGGACGGCGAACCTAGCACAGATACGCAGTATTTT
few	TRBV9	TRBJ2-7	TRBD1	CASSVGDRVYEQYF	TGTGCCAGCAGCGTAGGGGACAGGGTTTACGAGCAGTACTTC
-	TRBV5-1	TRBJ1-4	-	CASSFQFNNEKLFF	TGCGCCAGCAGCTTTCAGTTTAACAATGAAAAACTGTTTTTT
many	TRBV20-1	TRBJ2-5	-	CSARQDDQETQYF	TGCAGTGCTAGACAGGATGACCAAGAGACCCAGTACTTC
-	TRBV12-5	TRBJ2-7	-	CAREETEGLNEQYF	TGTGCTAGAGAGGAGACAGAGGGGCTCAACGAGCAGTACTTC
-	TRBV3-1	TRBJ2-5	-	CASSQELSGETQYF	TGTGCCAGCAGCCAAGAACTTTCCGGAGAGACCCAGTACTTC
many	TRBV4-1	TRBJ2-1	-	CASSQEPWSGNNEQFF	TGCGCCAGCAGCCAAGAACCATGGTCAGGGAACAATGAGCAGTTCTTC
few	TRBV18	TRBJ2-5	-	CASSLDLEETQYF	TGTGCCAGCTCACTGGATCTGGAGGAGACCCAGTACTTC
few	TRBV7-9	TRBJ1-1	-	CASSGHRDTEAFF	TGTGCCAGCAGCGGACACCGGGACACTGAAGCTTTCTTT
-	TRBV18	TRBJ2-5	-	CASSPLGPQGQETQYF	TGTGCCAGCTCACCACTAGGTCCTCAGGGACAAGAGACCCAGTACTTC
-	TRBV14	TRBJ1-1	-	CASSRPDPNTEAFF	TGTGCCAGCAGCCGACCCGACCCCAACACTGAAGCTTTCTTT
-	TRBV30	TRBJ1-4	-	CAWSVRSEKLFF	TGTGCCTGGAGTGTACGCTCTGAAAAACTGTTTTTT
few	TRBV19	TRBJ2-1	-	CASSIGPNNEQFF	TGTGCCAGTAGTATCGGACCAAACAATGAGCAGTTCTTC
few	TRBV20-1	TRBJ1-1	-	CSARDWPGTNTEAFF	TGCAGTGCTAGAGATTGGCCAGGGACCAACACTGAAGCTTTCTTT
-	TRBV3-1	TRBJ1-4	-	CASSQGLGTNEKLFF	TGTGCCAGCAGCCAAGGGTTAGGGACTAATGAAAAACTGTTTTTT
-	TRBV7-6	TRBJ2-1	TRBD2	CASSPLAGGDNEQFF	TGTGCCAGCAGCCCCCTAGCGGGGGGAGACAATGAGCAGTTCTTC
many	TRBV20-1	TRBJ1-6	-	CSASGRDSYSNSPLHF	TGCAGTGCTTCGGGCAGGGACTCTTACTCCAATTCACCCCTCCACTTT
few	TRBV9	TRBJ2-3	TRBD2	CASSVGGGASWTSTDTQYF	TGTGCCAGCAGCGTAGGCGGGGGGGCCTCGTGGACTAGCACAGATACGCAGTATTTT